A single sample gave rise to the 18 T cell receptor beta chains below, sequenced in a study of blood T cell repertoires in COVID-19. The assay was immunoSEQ multiplex PCR, and TCRdb's table has in-frame clones only and misses some. The table includes about 370,000 clones, around 89% detected once. Specimen: PBMCs or T cells enriched from blood (not recorded which). Receptor source: a man aged 18 to 30 who had recovered from COVID-19.

The chain couples TRBV12-3 or TRBV12-4 to TRBJ1-2, with D possibly being TRBD1 (6 bases). V gave up 5 bases and J gave up 4 bases, with 11 bases separating them. This CDR3 region has 13 residues. CDR3: CASSGRQVYGYTF. The CDR3 DNA reads TGTGCCAGCAGTGGGAGACAGGTCTATGGCTACACCTTC.

This chain connects TRBV28 to TRBJ2-5, with 9 positions matching TRBD2. CDR1 and CDR2 from the germline V gene are MDHEN and SYDVKM. The V and J ends lost 2 bases and 0 bases, in that order; junction bases with no gene match: 4. This CDR3 is built from 16 residues. CDR3 loop: CASSLSLAGNQETQYF. The CDR3 DNA sequence: TGTGCCAGCAGTTTAAGTCTAGCGGGGAACCAAGAGACCCAGTACTTC.

V gene TRBV6-2 or TRBV6-3 combines with J gene TRBJ1-2; 7 nucleotides align to TRBD1. Trimming at V came to 2 bases and at J to 5 bases, leaving 5 bases not matched to a gene. The CDR3 is 14 amino acids. Looked up from germline, CDR1 is MNHEY and CDR2 is SVGEGT. The CDR3 loop reads CASSYPGQPYGYTF. CDR3 DNA: TGTGCCAGCAGTTACCCGGGACAGCCTTATGGCTACACCTTC.

This rearrangement joins TRBV19 to TRBJ1-5, with D hard to call. Deletions cut 7 bases from V and 7 bases from J, with 20 bases between. In germline, CDR1 is LNHDA, CDR2 SQIVND (reference sequence). This CDR3 is 15 amino acids long. The CDR3 spells CASKALGRSNQPQHF. DNA of the CDR3: TGTGCCAGTAAAGCCTTGGGCAGGTCTAACCAGCCCCAGCATTTT.

The chain recombines TRBV28 with TRBJ2-1, with D tentatively TRBD2 (6 bases). With 6 bases removed from V and 9 bases from J, the gap between germline ends came to 21 bases. CDR1 and CDR2 (germline): MDHEN, SYDVKM. The CDR3 has 15 amino acids. The CDR3 loop is CASRHRTTRSSEQFF. The DNA for the CDR3 is TGTGCCAGCAGGCATCGGACTACCCGGAGTAGTGAGCAGTTCTTC. Combining the CDR3 with reference TRBV28 and TRBJ2-1 gives the whole variable domain DVKVTQSSRYLVKRTGEKVFLECVQDMDHENMFWYRQDPGLGLRLIYFSYDVKMKEKGDIPEGYSVSREKKERFSLILESASTNQTSMYLCASRHRTTRSSEQFFGPGTRLTVL.

The chain carries TRBV11-2 and TRBJ1-5; a weak D match, TRBD1 (5 bases). Germline lookup yields CDR1 SGHAT and CDR2 FQNNGV. The V end was cut by 0 bases, the J end by 6 bases, with 12 bases between. The CDR3 has 15 residues. CDR3: CASSLDAGYGQPQHF. As DNA, the CDR3 is TGTGCCAGCAGCTTAGATGCAGGGTATGGTCAGCCCCAGCATTTT. The complete variable domain, with remaining parts taken from reference TRBV11-2 and TRBJ1-5, reads EAGVAQSPRYKIIEKRQSVAFWCNPISGHATLYWYQQILGQGPKLLIQFQNNGVVDDSQLPKDRFSAERLKGVDSTLKIQPAKLEDSAVYLCASSLDAGYGQPQHFGDGTRLSIL.

The genes are TRBV12-5 and TRBJ1-6; 7 bases match TRBD1. Germline assignment: CDR1 LGHNT and CDR2 FRNRAP. Unmatched junction bases numbered 1, after V lost 4 bases and J lost 7 bases. The CDR3 contains 13 residues. CDR3 DNA sequence: TGTGCTAGTGGTTCGACAGGGAATTCACCCCTCCACTTT. Its protein is CASGSTGNSPLHF. The full variable domain, rest sourced from reference TRBV12-5 and TRBJ1-6, is DARVTQTPRHKVTEMGQEVTMRCQPILGHNTVFWYRQTMMQGLELLAYFRNRAPLDDSGMPKDRFSAEMPDATLATLKIQPSEPRDSAVYFCASGSTGNSPLHFGNGTRLTVT.

The chain joins TRBV6-2 or TRBV6-3 to TRBJ2-1; 8 bases are a match to TRBD1. Germline V gene lookup returns CDR1 MNHEY and CDR2 SVGEGT. V lost 1 base, J lost 7 bases, and 18 bases stayed unmatched. The CDR3 is made up of 19 amino acids. The CDR3 here is CASSYFFKISRGLLNEQFF. The CDR3 DNA reads as TGTGCCAGCAGTTACTTTTTCAAGATATCCAGGGGGCTTTTGAATGAGCAGTTCTTC.

This chain links TRBV30 with TRBJ1-5; possible D gene TRBD1, 5 bases. The CDR3 totals 13 residues. Deletions cut 4 bases from V and 7 bases from J, with 14 bases between. Per germline, CDR1 GTSNPN and CDR2 SVGIG (reference sequence). The CDR3, as DNA: TGTGCCTGGACCGGGACTGTGGGACAGCCCCAGCATTTT. Amino acids: CAWTGTVGQPQHF.

This chain connects TRBV15 to TRBJ2-3; D unclear. Germline V gene sequence: CDR1 LNHNV, CDR2 YYDKDF (reference sequence). The CDR3 consists of 16 residues. V lost 5 bases and J lost 9, with 24 bases in between. In DNA form, the CDR3 reads TGTGCCACCAGCCCTGACGTGGTAGATATTGACTTCACGCAGTATTTT. Protein: CATSPDVVDIDFTQYF.

The chain employs TRBV18 and TRBJ1-5; TRBD1 matches at 7 bases. The CDR3 length is 15 residues. CDR1 is KGHSH and CDR2 is LQKENI in the germline V gene. After removal of 9 bases from V and 2 bases from J, the junction contained 10 bases not matched to a gene. The CDR3 coding sequence is TGTGCCAGTTCCCCGACAGGGTCTGGCAATCAGCCCCAGCATTTT. Protein sequence: CASSPTGSGNQPQHF.

V is TRBV19 and J is TRBJ1-1; perhaps TRBD1 as D (5 bases). This CDR3 has 13 amino acids. Between the trimmed V and J ends, which lost 3 bases and 11 bases, there was a span of 16 bases. The germline gives CDR1 LNHDA, CDR2 SQIVND (reference sequence). The CDR3 loop is CASSIGVGGEAFF. Here the CDR3 DNA reads TGTGCCAGTAGTATCGGGGTCGGGGGAGAGGCTTTCTTT. Using reference TRBV19 and TRBJ1-1 for the parts outside the CDR3, the full variable domain is DGGITQSPKYLFRKEGQNVTLSCEQNLNHDAMYWYRQDPGQGLRLIYYSQIVNDFQKGDIAEGYSVSREKKESFPLTVTSAQKNPTAFYLCASSIGVGGEAFFGQGTRLTVV.

V gene TRBV2 combines with J gene TRBJ2-7; 9 bases agree with TRBD1. This CDR3 is built from 16 residues. V shed 2 bases and J 2 bases; nucleotides not matched to a gene: 7. Germline V gives CDR1 SNHLY, CDR2 FYNNEI. DNA for the CDR3: TGTGCCAGCAGTGAATTTGGGACAGGGAAGACCTACGAGCAGTACTTC. Translation gives CASSEFGTGKTYEQYF.

The chain recombines TRBV5-1 with TRBJ2-3, with D possibly being TRBD1 (5 bases). The ends were cut back, 3 bases at V and 2 bases at J, with 7 bases in the middle. This CDR3 contains 13 residues. Germline assignment: CDR1 SGHRS and CDR2 YFSETQ. The CDR3 DNA follows: TGCGCCAGCAGCTGGGGCATCACAGATACGCAGTATTTT. Its translation is CASSWGITDTQYF.

The CDR3, as DNA: TGTGCCAGCTCATCAGGAACTCGCAATCAGCCCCAGCATTTT. This encodes CASSSGTRNQPQHF. V and J are TRBV18 and TRBJ1-5; D uncertain. CDR1 is KGHSH and CDR2 is LQKENI in the germline V gene. Trimming removed 5 bases from V and 2 bases from J, with 10 bases in between. This CDR3 is built from 14 residues. The full variable domain, rest sourced from reference TRBV18 and TRBJ1-5, is NAGVMQNPRHLVRRRGQEARLRCSPMKGHSHVYWYRQLPEEGLKFMVYLQKENIIDESGMPKERFSAEFPKEGPSILRIQQVVRGDSAAYFCASSSGTRNQPQHFGDGTRLSIL.

V and J are TRBV18 and TRBJ1-5, with a weak D call TRBD1 (5 bases). The CDR3 length is 14 residues. Trimming pared 3 bases from V and 3 bases from J, leaving 9 bases between. Germline CDR1 and CDR2: KGHSH and LQKENI. CDR3: CASSPTEINQPQHF. The CDR3 DNA reads TGTGCCAGCTCACCGACAGAGATCAATCAGCCCCAGCATTTT.

The chain couples TRBV7-9 to TRBJ2-5, with D hard to call. The germline V and J ends were trimmed by 5 bases and 1 base, with 8 bases remaining between them. This CDR3 spans 13 amino acids. Germline CDR1 and CDR2: SEHNR and FQNEAQ (reference sequence). This CDR3 reads CASSRLGQETQYF. The CDR3 region has the DNA TGTGCCAGCAGCCGACTGGGCCAAGAGACCCAGTACTTC.

This clone was counted a single time. The genes are TRBV29-1 and TRBJ2-7, with 8 positions matching TRBD2. CDR1 is SQVTM and CDR2 is ANQGSEA in the germline V gene. J was trimmed by 5 bases and V by 6 bases; bases with no gene match: 12. This CDR3 is built from 14 residues. The CDR3 loop is CSVRGSGRTDEQYF. The CDR3 region has the DNA TGCAGCGTGAGGGGGAGCGGGAGAACCGACGAGCAGTACTTC.